The T cell receptor beta chain described here comes from a study of Ad26.COV2.S vaccination and SARS-CoV-2 variants. Study-wide context: The trial was COV1001 and the donor's arm was Ad26.COV2.S. The vaccine Ad26.COV2.S was put into the muscle once, or twice with 56 days between.

Germline values: CDR1 SGHVT, CDR2 SQSDAQ. The CDR3 consists of 16 residues. V lost 5 bases and J 7 bases, leaving 21 bases between the germline ends. The treatment denotes: some 20 received Ad26.COV2.S at low or high dose, single or two shots; several received placebo; per-sample allocation not given. Each sample was drawn 63 days after the first injection (of vaccine or placebo). The method was immunoSEQ multiplex PCR; TCRdb's version includes in-frame clones alone and lacks a portion of them. This sample carries 360,000 or so clones, about nine tenths of them seen once, and the ten largest clones take approximately 3.6%.

The clonotype originates from a person aged 18 to 65 who received the Ad26.COV2.S COVID-19 vaccine or a placebo. The J gene is TRBJ1-5, the V gene TRBV7-4; D uncertain. The input for sequencing was peripheral blood, taken in a trial of Ad26.COV2.S vaccine versus placebo. CDR3 DNA: TGTGCCAGCAGCACCCAAAGATGTCTATTTTTGCAGCCCCAGCATTTT. Amino acids: CASSTQRCLFLQPQHF.